The 18 T cell receptor beta chains listed next were all sequenced from one sample in a study of cytomegalovirus exposure and HLA in healthy donors (dated by TCRdb to the late 2010s). Library prep was done by the immunoSEQ multiplex PCR assay. For the multiplex PCR, a mixture combining 60 forward primers for TCR Vbeta segments and 13 reverse primers for TCR Jbeta segments was used. The immuneACCESS repertoire file appears here via TCRdb, limited to in-frame rearrangements. These files lack a portion of the clones; in checked studies, under half of the deficit traces to unresolved V genes, and the cause of the others is not known. The sample table records approximately 100,000 clones. Around 0.59% of the sample is held by the ten biggest clonotypes. Sequencing was done on a sample of PBMCs. The receptors were sampled from a man aged 50 to 59 in good health and CMV-seronegative.

This chain connects TRBV10-2 to TRBJ2-7; tentative D call: TRBD2 (6 bases). Germline V lookup: CDR1 WSHSY, CDR2 SAAADI. V lost 0 bases and J 11 bases, leaving 14 bases between the germline ends. The CDR3 runs 13 residues. The CDR3 sequence: CASSESEGTREYF. CDR3 sequence (DNA): TGCGCCAGCAGTGAGTCGGAGGGAACAAGGGAGTACTTC.

CDR3 protein: CASSLVAGKPSYEQYF. CDR3 sequence (DNA): TGCGCCAGCAGCTTGGTCGCGGGGAAACCTTCCTACGAGCAGTACTTC. The chain uses TRBV5-1 and TRBJ2-7; D may be TRBD2 (6 bases). Germline V CDR1 and CDR2: SGHRS, YFSETQ. V gave up 0 bases and J gave up 1 base, with 14 bases separating them. The CDR3 has 16 amino acids.

About this clone: The identical CDR3 is also encoded by other nucleotide sequences in the sample. V usage is TRBV5-1 and J usage is TRBJ1-2, with 9 positions matching TRBD1. CDR1 is SGHRS, CDR2 YFSETQ, per germline. This CDR3 spans 13 amino acids. Losses at the gene ends were 4 bases for V and 8 bases for J; bases not matched to a gene: 6. Here the CDR3 reads CASSQGQGGGYTF. DNA of the CDR3: TGCGCCAGCAGCCAGGGACAGGGCGGAGGCTACACCTTC. Combining the CDR3 with reference TRBV5-1 and TRBJ1-2 gives the whole variable domain KAGVTQTPRYLIKTRGQQVTLSCSPISGHRSVSWYQQTPGQGLQFLFEYFSETQRNKGNFPGRFSGRQFSNSRSEMNVSTLELGDSALYLCASSQGQGGGYTFGSGTRLTVV.

The chain has TRBV7-9 and TRBJ2-4; perhaps TRBD1 as D (5 bases). Germline-derived CDR1 and CDR2 are SEHNR and FQNEAQ (reference sequence). The ends were cut back, 0 bases at V and 5 bases at J, with 8 bases in the middle. The CDR3 has 14 residues. DNA for the CDR3: TGTGCCAGCAGCTTAGCAGGGGCGGAAAACATTCAGTACTTC. Amino acid sequence: CASSLAGAENIQYF.

The genes are TRBV5-1 and TRBJ1-1; no firm D call. Germline-derived CDR1 and CDR2 are SGHRS and YFSETQ. CDR3 length: 14 residues. Between the trimmed V and J ends, which lost 4 bases and 4 bases, there was a span of 14 bases. The CDR3 sequence is CASSPEVGVTEAFF. CDR3 DNA: TGCGCCAGCAGCCCCGAAGTCGGAGTCACTGAAGCTTTCTTT. Full variable domain (missing parts from reference TRBV5-1 and TRBJ1-1): KAGVTQTPRYLIKTRGQQVTLSCSPISGHRSVSWYQQTPGQGLQFLFEYFSETQRNKGNFPGRFSGRQFSNSRSEMNVSTLELGDSALYLCASSPEVGVTEAFFGQGTRLTVV.

CDR3 nucleotides: TGTGCCAGCAGCGTAGAAGGGGACTACACTGAAGCTTTCTTT. Its protein product is CASSVEGDYTEAFF. The V call is TRBV9, the J call TRBJ1-1, with D tentatively TRBD1 (5 bases). Trimming removed 0 bases at V and 3 bases at J, with 9 bases between. The germline V gene has CDR1 SGDLS and CDR2 YYNGEE. The CDR3 covers 14 residues.

This rearrangement joins TRBV5-1 to TRBJ1-3; no firm D call. Per the germline V gene, CDR1 is SGHRS and CDR2 is YFSETQ. This CDR3 contains 16 residues. Trimming shortened V by 0 bases and J by 0 bases, and 10 bases separated the two germline ends. In DNA, the CDR3 is TGCGCCAGCAGCTTGGTGGCCAGTTACTCTGGAAACACCATATATTTT. Translation gives CASSLVASYSGNTIYF. Variable domain in full (rest from reference TRBV5-1 and TRBJ1-3): KAGVTQTPRYLIKTRGQQVTLSCSPISGHRSVSWYQQTPGQGLQFLFEYFSETQRNKGNFPGRFSGRQFSNSRSEMNVSTLELGDSALYLCASSLVASYSGNTIYFGEGSWLTVV.

The V and J genes are TRBV4-1 and TRBJ2-7; 9 nucleotides agree with TRBD1. Germline V gene lookup returns CDR1 MGHRA and CDR2 YSYEKL. V dropped 0 bases and J dropped 7; count of bases not matched to a gene: 16. There are 18 residues in the CDR3. As DNA, the CDR3 is TGCGCCAGCAGCCAAGAACGGCGCCGTGACAGGGGGAGTGGGGAGCAGTACTTC. The encoded protein is CASSQERRRDRGSGEQYF.

This chain links TRBV6-5 with TRBJ2-6, with 8 positions matching TRBD1. CDR3 length: 16 residues. With 4 bases clipped from V and 4 bases from J, the junction kept 6 bases outside the gene matches. Per germline, CDR1 MNHEY and CDR2 SVGAGI. The CDR3, as DNA: TGTGCCAGCAGTTCCCGGACAGGGACAGGGGCCAACGTCCTGACTTTC. Amino acids: CASSSRTGTGANVLTF.

This rearrangement joins TRBV7-2 to TRBJ1-3; 9 bases fit TRBD1. The germline V gene has CDR1 SGHTA and CDR2 FQGNSA. This CDR3 contains 14 residues. The trim removed 5 bases at V and 4 bases at J, leaving 3 bases unmatched. The CDR3 spells CASSPQGAGNTIYF. CDR3 DNA sequence: TGTGCCAGCAGCCCACAGGGGGCAGGAAACACCATATATTTT.

The V and J genes are TRBV11-2 and TRBJ1-4, with TRBD1 as a possible D gene (6 bases). This CDR3 comprises 15 residues. Trimming removed 4 bases at V and 2 bases at J, with 11 bases between. Germline V lookup: CDR1 SGHAT, CDR2 FQNNGV. The CDR3 region is CASSSTGFTNEKLFF. CDR3 DNA: TGTGCCAGCAGCTCAACAGGGTTCACTAATGAAAAACTGTTTTTT.

As concerns this clone: The identical CDR3 is also encoded by other nucleotide sequences in the sample. The chain couples TRBV5-4 to TRBJ2-7, with 7 bases matching TRBD1. V was pared by 0 bases and J by 0 bases, with 0 bases of the junction left unmatched. Per the germline V gene, CDR1 is SGHNT and CDR2 is YYREEE (reference sequence). The CDR3 runs 14 residues. The DNA for the CDR3 is TGTGCCAGCAGCTTGGGACAGGGCTCCTACGAGCAGTACTTC. Protein sequence: CASSLGQGSYEQYF.

The chain has TRBV27 and TRBJ1-2; D uncertain. V lost 0 bases and J lost 3, with 8 bases in between. The germline gives CDR1 MNHEY, CDR2 SMNVEV (reference sequence). The CDR3 sequence is 14 residues long. DNA for the CDR3: TGTGCCAGCAGTTTATCCGGGATCGACTATGGCTACACCTTC. As protein: CASSLSGIDYGYTF.

The V and J genes are TRBV4-3 and TRBJ1-3, with no clear D. The V gene lost 4 bases and the J gene lost 5 bases, with 6 bases spanning the gap. Germline V gene lookup returns CDR1 LGHNA and CDR2 YSLEER. This CDR3 region has 12 residues. The chain's CDR3 is CASSRDRNTIYF. The CDR3 coding sequence is TGCGCCAGCAGCCGAGACAGAAACACCATATATTTT.

The rearrangement uses TRBV25-1 and TRBJ2-5; 10 positions match TRBD2. Trimming took 2 bases from V and 5 from J; bases not matched to a gene: 5. Germline assignment: CDR1 MGHDK and CDR2 SYGVNS. The CDR3 loop spans 15 amino acids. In DNA form, the CDR3 reads TGTGCCAGCAGTGAAAGCGGGAGGGCCTGGGAGACCCAGTACTTC. It is translated as CASSESGRAWETQYF.

The genes are TRBV5-1 and TRBJ2-3, with 7 bases matching TRBD2. This CDR3 has 17 amino acids. The V gene's germline CDR1 is SGHRS and CDR2 YFSETQ. V lost 0 bases and J lost 1; bases outside the gene matches: 8. CDR3 DNA: TGCGCCAGCAGCTTGGCTGTTGTGGGAGGGGGCACAGATACGCAGTATTTT. It codes for CASSLAVVGGGTDTQYF. The whole variable domain, filled in from reference TRBV5-1 and TRBJ2-3, reads KAGVTQTPRYLIKTRGQQVTLSCSPISGHRSVSWYQQTPGQGLQFLFEYFSETQRNKGNFPGRFSGRQFSNSRSEMNVSTLELGDSALYLCASSLAVVGGGTDTQYFGPGTRLTVL.

The CDR3 DNA reads as TGTGCCACCGCGCCGACTAGCGGCAACAATGAGCAGTTCTTC. It is translated as CATAPTSGNNEQFF. The genes are TRBV10-3 and TRBJ2-1; 9 bases agree with TRBD2. The CDR3 totals 14 residues. The germline gives CDR1 ENHRY, CDR2 SYGVKD. With 10 bases clipped from V and 5 bases from J, the junction kept 9 bases outside the gene matches.

The chain employs TRBV6-4 and TRBJ2-2; TRBD2 matches at 7 bases. CDR1 and CDR2 (germline): MRHNA, SNTAGT. The junction had 5 bases not matched to a gene; V was cut back by 6 bases and J by 4 bases. The CDR3 is 14 amino acids. This CDR3 is CASRGGGSTGELFF. The CDR3 region has the DNA TGTGCCAGCAGAGGCGGGGGAAGCACCGGGGAGCTGTTTTTT.